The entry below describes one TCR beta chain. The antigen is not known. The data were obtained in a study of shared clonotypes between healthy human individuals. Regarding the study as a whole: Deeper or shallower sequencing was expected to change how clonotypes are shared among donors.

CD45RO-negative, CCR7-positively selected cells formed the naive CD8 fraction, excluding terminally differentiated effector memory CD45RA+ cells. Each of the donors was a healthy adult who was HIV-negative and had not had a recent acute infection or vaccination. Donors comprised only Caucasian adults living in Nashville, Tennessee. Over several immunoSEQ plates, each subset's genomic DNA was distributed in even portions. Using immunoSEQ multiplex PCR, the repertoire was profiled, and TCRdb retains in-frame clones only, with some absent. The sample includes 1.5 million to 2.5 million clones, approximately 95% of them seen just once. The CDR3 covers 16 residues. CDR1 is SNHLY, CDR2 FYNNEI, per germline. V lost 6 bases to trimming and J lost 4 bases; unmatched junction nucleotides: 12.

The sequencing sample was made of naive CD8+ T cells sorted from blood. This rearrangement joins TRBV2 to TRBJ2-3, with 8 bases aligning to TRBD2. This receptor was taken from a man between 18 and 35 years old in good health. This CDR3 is CASRDAGGLFPDTQYF. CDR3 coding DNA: TGTGCCAGCAGGGACGCGGGGGGCCTCTTCCCAGATACGCAGTATTTT. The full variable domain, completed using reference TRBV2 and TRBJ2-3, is EPEVTQTPSHQVTQMGQEVILRCVPISNHLYFYWYRQILGQKVEFLVSFYNNEISEKSEIFDDQFSVERPDGSNFTLKIRSTKLEDSAMYFCASRDAGGLFPDTQYFGPGTRLTVL.